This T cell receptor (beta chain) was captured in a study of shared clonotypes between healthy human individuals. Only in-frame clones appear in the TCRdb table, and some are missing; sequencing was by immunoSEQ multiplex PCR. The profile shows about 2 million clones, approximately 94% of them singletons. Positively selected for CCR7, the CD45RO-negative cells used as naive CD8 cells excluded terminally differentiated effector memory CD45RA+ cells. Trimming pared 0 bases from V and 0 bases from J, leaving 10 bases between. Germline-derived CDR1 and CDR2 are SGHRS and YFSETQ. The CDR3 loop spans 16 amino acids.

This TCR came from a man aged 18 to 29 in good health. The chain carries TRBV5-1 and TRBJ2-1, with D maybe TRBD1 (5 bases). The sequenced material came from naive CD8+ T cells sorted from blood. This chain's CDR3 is CASSLAGLSSYNEQFF. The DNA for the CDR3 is TGCGCCAGCAGCTTGGCAGGGTTGAGCTCCTACAATGAGCAGTTCTTC.